Each of the 31 T cell receptor beta chains below was sequenced from the same sample in a study of blood T cells in healthy people across ages (dated by TCRdb to between 2015 and 2017). To prepare the library, 5' RACE was applied. TCRdb lists the instrument as Illumina HiSeq 2500. A second PCR of 7 to 11 cycles was performed with a sample-barcoded 5' primer and a J-beta primer mix. The raw public data were reprocessed by TCRdb itself: fastp quality trimming at Q25, MiXCR clonotype calling, in-frame beta chains only. Entries are consolidated by CDR3 protein sequence, retaining the most common genes and DNA. Recorded for this sample are approximately 320,000 distinct CDR3 sequences; around 27% of them occurred a single time. The ten largest account for approximately 29% of the sample. Sequencing input: blood. The receptors were sampled from a woman aged 65 to 85 in good health.

The chain employs TRBV5-1 and TRBJ2-5, with no clear D. V was pared by 4 bases and J by 1 base, with 8 bases between. The CDR3 sequence is 13 residues long. Germline CDR1 is SGHRS and CDR2 is YFSETQ. The CDR3 nucleotides read TGCGCCAGCAGCATGTCGCGCCAAGAGACCCAGTACTTC. Protein product: CASSMSRQETQYF.

The chain joins TRBV5-1 to TRBJ1-3, with D perhaps matching TRBD1 (5 bases). This CDR3 is built from 16 residues. CDR1 and CDR2 from the germline V gene are SGHRS and YFSETQ. The V end lost 4 bases, the J end lost 2 bases, and 16 bases lay between the germline ends. The CDR3 bases are TGCGCCAGCAGCCCCTTACCGACAGCAACTGGAAACACCATATATTTT. This codes for CASSPLPTATGNTIYF.

The chain recombines TRBV20-1 with TRBJ2-5; D is perhaps TRBD1 (6 bases). The germline V and J ends were trimmed by 0 bases and 5 bases, with 16 bases remaining between them. The CDR3 is 15 amino acids. Looked up from germline, CDR1 is DFQATT and CDR2 is SNEGSKA (reference sequence). The CDR3 spells CSARDEKGVGETQYF. The CDR3 DNA sequence: TGCAGTGCTAGAGATGAGAAGGGGGTGGGGGAGACCCAGTACTTC.

This clonotype was counted a few times. The chain couples TRBV28 to TRBJ1-5; no clear D gene. Germline assignment: CDR1 MDHEN and CDR2 SYDVKM. This CDR3 has 12 amino acids. V lost 8 bases, J lost 5 bases, and 10 bases lay in between. The CDR3 DNA sequence: TGTGCCAGCCCCAAGAAGGATCAGCCCCAGCATTTT. This encodes CASPKKDQPQHF.

The chain couples TRBV24-1 to TRBJ2-5; the D gene is possibly TRBD1 (6 bases). The V and J ends lost 2 bases and 2 bases respectively, with 11 bases between them. CDR3 length: 15 residues. The germline CDR1 and CDR2 sequences are KGHDR and SFDVKD. The CDR3: CATSDYRDLQETQYF. The CDR3 bases are TGTGCCACCAGTGATTACAGGGACCTTCAAGAGACCCAGTACTTC.

The chain joins TRBV5-1 to TRBJ2-1; D assignment may be TRBD1 or TRBD2 (6 bases each). With 3 bases removed from V and 5 bases from J, the gap between germline ends came to 24 bases. The CDR3 length is 18 residues. Germline V gives CDR1 SGHRS, CDR2 YFSETQ. CDR3 bases: TGCGCCAGCAGCTCGATTTTATTGAGCGGAGGGGGAGACAATGAGCAGTTCTTC. Its translation is CASSSILLSGGGDNEQFF.

Ten or more counts support this clonotype. The chain couples TRBV5-6 to TRBJ2-7; D gene ambiguous. The CDR3 spans 14 residues. Per germline, CDR1 SGHDT and CDR2 YYEEEE. Trimming pared 4 bases from V and 6 bases from J, leaving 17 bases between. The CDR3 DNA reads TGTGCCAGCAGCCAAGATCCGACCTACAGCGAGCAGTACTTC. This sequence encodes CASSQDPTYSEQYF.

V is TRBV30 and J is TRBJ2-3; D is unresolved. V dropped 3 bases and J dropped 1 base, with 8 bases sitting between them. Looked up from germline, CDR1 is GTSNPN and CDR2 is SVGIG (reference sequence). The CDR3 loop spans 13 amino acids. The CDR3 region has the DNA TGTGCCTGGAGAGTAAGGGGCACAGATACGCAGTATTTT. Protein: CAWRVRGTDTQYF.

The chain combines TRBV2 with TRBJ2-5; D unclear. Trimming took off 5 bases at V and 13 bases at J, with 17 bases between the two ends. The CDR3 is made up of 12 amino acids. CDR1 and CDR2 (germline): SNHLY, FYNNEI. The CDR3 here is CASSIDPVERYF. In nucleotides, the CDR3 is TGTGCCAGCAGTATAGACCCTGTCGAGCGGTACTTC.

The sample holds a few counts of this clonotype. V and J are TRBV5-1 and TRBJ2-1; D gene uncertain. The germline V gene encodes CDR1 SGHRS and CDR2 YFSETQ. The CDR3 covers 11 residues. The germline V and J ends were trimmed by 5 bases and 10 bases, with 10 bases remaining between them. CDR3 loop: CASSGLEEQFF. The CDR3 DNA reads TGCGCCAGCAGTGGGTTGGAGGAGCAGTTCTTC.

The chain recombines TRBV6-5 with TRBJ2-3; 10 bases are a match to TRBD2. Per germline, CDR1 MNHEY and CDR2 SVGAGI. V shed 6 bases, J shed 0 bases, and the junction held 0 bases outside the gene matches. The CDR3 totals 14 residues. This chain's CDR3 is CASRLAGSTDTQYF. The CDR3 DNA reads TGTGCCAGCAGACTAGCGGGAAGCACAGATACGCAGTATTTT.

This chain uses TRBV28 with TRBJ2-7; D possibly corresponds to TRBD2 (5 bases). Trimming removed 7 bases at V and 7 bases at J, with 26 bases between. CDR3 length: 16 residues. CDR1 is MDHEN, CDR2 SYDVKM, per germline. The CDR3 loop is CASTFAPRVGEREQYF. The CDR3 region has the DNA TGTGCCAGCACCTTTGCTCCTCGGGTCGGGGAGCGGGAGCAGTACTTC.

The CDR3 nucleotides read TGTGCCAGCAGTGAGGGGGGCCCCCACGAGACCCAGTACTTC. This codes for CASSEGGPHETQYF. The chain links TRBV2 to TRBJ2-5; D is tentatively TRBD1 or TRBD2 (6 bases each). CDR1 and CDR2 from the germline V gene are SNHLY and FYNNEI. V lost 3 bases, J lost 5 bases, and 13 bases lay in between. The CDR3 extends over 14 amino acids.

This chain connects TRBV18 to TRBJ2-1, with D maybe TRBD1 (6 bases). V was shortened by 3 bases and J by 4 bases, with 16 bases between the two germline ends. The CDR3 runs 16 residues. From germline, CDR1 is KGHSH and CDR2 LQKENI. CDR3 coding DNA: TGTGCCAGCTCACCTCCGGGACATACCCTTTACAATGAGCAGTTCTTC. This codes for CASSPPGHTLYNEQFF.

The chain joins TRBV28 to TRBJ2-7; perhaps TRBD2 as D (5 bases). Germline CDR1 reads MDHEN; CDR2 reads SYDVKM. The CDR3 contains 15 residues. Trimming left V 7 bases short and J 4 bases short, with 20 bases between. In nucleotides, the CDR3 is TGTGCCAGCACTCTAAGAGGAGGAGGCAAATACGAGCAGTACTTC. It translates to CASTLRGGGKYEQYF.

There are a few counts of this clonotype. The chain joins TRBV11-1 to TRBJ1-2; 7 bases are a match to TRBD1. Trimming took 5 bases from V and 8 from J; bases not matched to a gene: 14. This CDR3 contains 15 residues. The germline V gene has CDR1 SGHAT and CDR2 FQDESV (reference sequence). This CDR3 is CASSRPRQGSGGYTF. CDR3 DNA sequence: TGTGCCAGCAGCCGTCCGAGACAGGGATCGGGAGGCTACACCTTC.

The chain joins TRBV12-3 or TRBV12-4 to TRBJ1-3, with a weak D call TRBD1 (6 bases). The CDR3 has 15 residues. V shed 7 bases and J shed 0 bases, with 13 bases lying between them. The CDR3 DNA is TGTGCCAGCACCCTGGGGGGCCGCTCTGGAAACACCATATATTTT. Protein sequence: CASTLGGRSGNTIYF.

The chain links TRBV7-2 to TRBJ1-6; a possible D gene is TRBD1 (5 bases). Germline-derived CDR1 and CDR2 are SGHTA and FQGNSA. This CDR3 contains 14 residues. V lost 8 bases, J lost 7 bases, and 15 bases lay in between. The CDR3 DNA is TGTGCCAGCGCTCCCGGGACCGCAAATTCACCCCTCCACTTT. Its translation is CASAPGTANSPLHF.

The chain couples TRBV27 to TRBJ2-7; 7 nucleotides match TRBD2. Germline CDR1 reads MNHEY; CDR2 reads SMNVEV (reference sequence). This CDR3 is built from 18 residues. J was trimmed by 3 bases and V by 5 bases; bases with no gene match: 19. This chain's CDR3 is CASSQGRPYGLVGYEQYF. CDR3 coding DNA: TGTGCCAGCAGTCAAGGCCGCCCCTATGGACTAGTGGGCTACGAGCAGTACTTC.

This clonotype occurred many times. This chain joins TRBV6-5 and TRBJ1-2, with 8 bases lining up with TRBD1. Germline CDR1 MNHEY, CDR2 SVGAGI. This CDR3 is 17 amino acids long. Losses at the gene ends were 4 bases for V and 1 base for J; bases not matched to a gene: 11. In DNA, the CDR3 is TGTGCCAGCAGTTTCCTCTCAACACAGGGGGGTAACTATGGCTACACCTTC. It codes for CASSFLSTQGGNYGYTF.

In its sample, this clonotype was seen a few times. A clone one base away is much larger, so this may be a read error. V and J are TRBV3-1 and TRBJ2-5; 7 bases are a match to TRBD1. V lost 8 bases, J lost 4 bases, and 13 bases stayed unmatched. Germline CDR1 LGHDT, CDR2 YNNKEL (reference sequence). The CDR3 spans 15 residues. CDR3 nucleotide sequence: TGTGCCAGCGGCCTACAGGGGAAGAATCGAGAGACCCAGTACTTC. Its protein product is CASGLQGKNRETQYF.

The rearrangement uses TRBV4-1 and TRBJ2-3; weak D call: TRBD2 (7 bases). Germline V gene data show CDR1 as MGHRA and CDR2 as YSYEKL. The V end was cut by 1 base, the J end by 7 bases, with 15 bases between. The CDR3 is made up of 15 amino acids. CDR3 DNA: TGCGCCAGCAGCCAAGCCACCGGGGGGCTATATACGCAGTATTTT. This codes for CASSQATGGLYTQYF.

The chain recombines TRBV28 with TRBJ2-1; maybe TRBD1 (5 bases). Between the trimmed V and J ends, which lost 7 bases and 0 bases, there was a span of 10 bases. The length of the CDR3 is 14 residues. CDR1 is MDHEN and CDR2 is SYDVKM in the germline V gene. The CDR3 nucleotides are TGTGCCAGCATACAGGACCTCTCCTACAATGAGCAGTTCTTC. Translated: CASIQDLSYNEQFF.

This clonotype turned up a few times. V gene TRBV7-2 combines with J gene TRBJ2-5, with a weak D call TRBD2 (6 bases). The J call may be incorrect, as the DNA end agrees better with TRBJ2-1. From germline, CDR1 is SGHTA and CDR2 FQGNSA. This CDR3 region has 13 residues. CDR3 protein: CASSLEWEAEQFF. The CDR3 nucleotides are TGTGCCAGCAGCTTAGAATGGGAGGCTGAGCAGTTCTTC.

The V and J genes are TRBV6-5 and TRBJ1-1; D not resolved. The length of the CDR3 is 13 residues. Germline assignment: CDR1 MNHEY and CDR2 SVGAGI. V lost 8 bases, J lost 3 bases, and 13 bases lay in between. Here the CDR3 DNA reads TGTGCCAGCGGCGGAGGTTTCGACACTGAAGCTTTCTTT. Protein: CASGGGFDTEAFF.

The rearrangement links TRBV20-1 to TRBJ2-4; 15 nucleotides align to TRBD2. Trimming cost V 6 bases and J 3 bases; bases outside gene matches: 15. The germline gives CDR1 DFQATT, CDR2 SNEGSKA (reference sequence). The CDR3 is 19 residues long. DNA for the CDR3: TGCAGTGCCAATCACGAGGGACTAGCGGGAGGTTGGGTCAAAAACATTCAGTACTTC. This gives the protein CSANHEGLAGGWVKNIQYF.

V and J are TRBV28 and TRBJ2-7; a possible D gene is TRBD1 (6 bases). The CDR3 has 15 amino acids. V was pared by 8 bases and J by 2 bases, with 19 bases between. The V gene's germline CDR1 is MDHEN and CDR2 SYDVKM. CDR3 in DNA: TGTGCCAGCTATTACCGGCGTGGACAGACCTACGAGCAGTACTTC. This translates into CASYYRRGQTYEQYF. The entire variable domain, with the rest obtained from reference TRBV28 and TRBJ2-7, is as follows: DVKVTQSSRYLVKRTGEKVFLECVQDMDHENMFWYRQDPGLGLRLIYFSYDVKMKEKGDIPEGYSVSREKKERFSLILESASTNQTSMYLCASYYRRGQTYEQYFGPGTRLTVT.

This clonotype has only a few counts. A much larger clone differs by one base, so this may be a read error. This is likely a read error, given that the CDR3 carries no conserved phenylalanine or tryptophan at its end. This chain joins TRBV5-1 and TRBJ2-5; the D gene is possibly TRBD2 (6 bases). The germline V and J ends were trimmed by 2 bases and 5 bases, with 16 bases remaining between them. The length of the CDR3 is 15 residues. Per the germline V gene, CDR1 is SGHRS and CDR2 is YFSETQ. Here the CDR3 DNA reads TGCGCCAGCAGCTTTAGCGGCTCCATTGGGGAGACCCAGTACCTC. Its translation is CASSFSGSIGETQYL.

This clonotype appeared a few times. Germline and junction disagree at one end, which may indicate a read error. The chain carries TRBV20-1 and TRBJ1-5, with D possibly matching TRBD1 (5 bases). The germline gives CDR1 DFQATT, CDR2 SNEGSKA (reference sequence). The CDR3 totals 15 residues. For the CDR3, the DNA is TGTAGTGCTAGAGCCGGGGCAGGTAGCAATCAGCCCCAGCATTTT. Translating it yields CSARAGAGSNQPQHF.

J is TRBJ1-1 and V is TRBV5-5, with TRBD1 matching 8 bases. There are 14 residues in the CDR3. Germline CDR1 is SGHKS and CDR2 is YYEKEE (reference sequence). Trimming took 6 bases from V and 5 from J; bases not matched to a gene: 9. The chain's CDR3 is CASTRQGRETEAFF. In DNA, the CDR3 is TGTGCCAGCACAAGACAGGGGCGGGAGACTGAAGCTTTCTTT. Supplemented by reference TRBV5-5 and TRBJ1-1, the full variable domain reads DAGVTQSPTHLIKTRGQQVTLRCSPISGHKSVSWYQQVLGQGPQFIFQYYEKEERGRGNFPDRFSARQFPNYSSELNVNALLLGDSALYLCASTRQGRETEAFFGQGTRLTVV.

The chain uses TRBV5-6 and TRBJ2-1; 10 nucleotides agree with TRBD2. Germline loops: CDR1 SGHDT, CDR2 YYEEEE. The V segment lost 5 bases and the J segment 7 bases; nucleotides outside the gene matches: 12. The CDR3 runs 16 residues. CDR3 in DNA: TGTGCCAGCAGTCGGCTAGCGGGGGATTACCGTAATGAGCAGTTCTTC. Translating it yields CASSRLAGDYRNEQFF.